This entry describes one TCR beta chain. Its target is not known. The record originates from a study of spatial heterogeneity in lung cancer. The wider study: Unique TCR and UMI combinations averaged more than ten appearances each in raw reads.

Study-level results: Intratumoral expanded alpha and beta TCR counts were found to track tumor mutation counts.

The sample's time point: sample taken at primary tumor resection. Whole RNA from tumor, nontumor lung or frozen PBMC was sequenced unsorted. Per germline, CDR1 MNHEY and CDR2 SMNVEV (reference sequence). The CDR3 has 17 residues. After removal of 2 bases from V and 1 base from J, the junction contained 7 bases not matched to a gene. Every TCR cDNA molecule bore a unique molecular identifier. TCRdb itself ran the 5' RACE reads through MiXCR, one entry per CDR3 protein. The sample includes 11,000 or so distinct CDR3 sequences, roughly 12% of them seen just once. The V call is TRBV27, the J call TRBJ2-2; 7 bases are shared with TRBD1. The source was lung tumor tissue, collected at surgery. The TCR originated in a male donor with early-stage non-small cell lung cancer. The CDR3 region has the DNA TGTGCCAGCAGTTTAGGGTCCCGGACAGGGAACACCGGGGAGCTGTTTTTT. Protein product: CASSLGSRTGNTGELFF.